This T cell receptor beta chain was observed in a study of blood T cells in healthy people across ages. Primers used in a second PCR of roughly 6 to 11 cycles were a sample-barcoded 5' primer and a J-beta primer mix. Samples each returned at least 2.5 million CDR3-containing paired-end reads. TCRdb independently ran MiXCR on the 5' RACE reads; one entry per CDR3 protein. The sample lists 1.5 million to 2 million distinct CDR3 sequences; roughly 28% were seen once. Germline loops: CDR1 SGHAT, CDR2 FQNNGV. The junction had 7 bases not matched to a gene; V was cut back by 3 bases and J by 4 bases. This CDR3 has 16 residues.

Sequenced sample: blood. The sequence derives from a woman aged 25-40 years in good health. The V and J genes are TRBV11-2 and TRBJ2-5; 11 nucleotides align to TRBD1. The CDR3 loop is CASSFRPGQGGETQYF. CDR3 in DNA: TGTGCCAGCAGCTTTCGTCCGGGACAGGGGGGAGAGACCCAGTACTTC.